A selection of T cell receptor beta chains follows, all from one sample in a study of blood T cell repertoires in COVID-19. Measured with immunoSEQ multiplex PCR; TCRdb has only the in-frame clones, and not every one. The sample records about 170,000 clones, about 88% being singletons. The specimen was peripheral blood. These receptors were taken from a woman aged 80 or over with COVID-19, enrolled during active disease. Each CDR3 is given with its conserved first and last residue. The D gene is left open where the match is weak. Clone size is stated in some rows and not others, as once, few, many or a class when expanded.

v_gene: TRBV7-2
d_gene: TRBD1
abundance: -
j_gene: TRBJ1-5
CDR3nt: TGTGCCAGCAGCTTGACAGGGGGTCAGCCCCAGCATTTT
CDR3aa: CASSLTGGQPQHF

v_gene: TRBV19
d_gene: -
abundance: -
j_gene: TRBJ1-4
CDR3nt: TGTGCCAGTAGTATAATGGGACAACGGCAAGAAAAACTGTTTTTT
CDR3aa: CASSIMGQRQEKLFF

v_gene: TRBV27
d_gene: -
abundance: -
j_gene: TRBJ2-3
CDR3nt: TGTGCCAGCAGTTTATACAGTTCAGGGTGGGGCACAGATACGCAGTATTTT
CDR3aa: CASSLYSSGWGTDTQYF

v_gene: TRBV28
d_gene: -
abundance: -
j_gene: TRBJ1-5
CDR3nt: TGTGCCAGCAGTCCAACTAATCAGCCCCAGCATTTT
CDR3aa: CASSPTNQPQHF

v_gene: TRBV7-3
d_gene: TRBD1
abundance: few
j_gene: TRBJ1-1
CDR3nt: TGTGCCAGCAGCTCCCCTACAGGGGGAGTCACTGAAGCTTTCTTT
CDR3aa: CASSSPTGGVTEAFF

v_gene: TRBV7-9
d_gene: -
abundance: -
j_gene: TRBJ2-1
CDR3nt: TGTGCCAGCAGCTCAGTTGAGGGTCGACAGTTCTTC
CDR3aa: CASSSVEGRQFF

v_gene: TRBV28
d_gene: TRBD2
abundance: -
j_gene: TRBJ2-5
CDR3nt: TGTGCCAGCAGTTCACCACTAGCGGGAGCGGGAGAGACCCAGTACTTC
CDR3aa: CASSSPLAGAGETQYF

v_gene: TRBV7-8
d_gene: -
abundance: -
j_gene: TRBJ2-1
CDR3nt: TGTGCCAGCAGCCCGCGTGGAGTACTAGGACTAAGCTCCTACAATGAGCAGTTCTTC
CDR3aa: CASSPRGVLGLSSYNEQFF

v_gene: TRBV19
d_gene: -
abundance: once
j_gene: TRBJ1-6
CDR3nt: TGTGCCAGTAGTATAAGACAGTTGGATTCACCCCTCCACTTT
CDR3aa: CASSIRQLDSPLHF

v_gene: TRBV4-2
d_gene: -
abundance: -
j_gene: TRBJ1-1
CDR3nt: TGTGCCAGCAGCCAAGAATATCAGGCTTTCTTT
CDR3aa: CASSQEYQAFF

v_gene: TRBV27
d_gene: TRBD1
abundance: -
j_gene: TRBJ1-3
CDR3nt: TGTGCCAGCAGTGCAGGGACAGGGGGCCTTGGAAACACCATATATTTT
CDR3aa: CASSAGTGGLGNTIYF

v_gene: TRBV3-1/TRBV3-2
d_gene: TRBD2
abundance: once
j_gene: TRBJ2-7
CDR3nt: TGTGCCAGCAGCCAAACGCCGGGACTAGCGGGAGATTACGAGCAGTACTTC
CDR3aa: CASSQTPGLAGDYEQYF

v_gene: TRBV29-1
d_gene: -
abundance: -
j_gene: TRBJ2-3
CDR3nt: TGCAGCGTATGGGGGACTAGCACAGATACGCAGTATTTT
CDR3aa: CSVWGTSTDTQYF

v_gene: TRBV18
d_gene: TRBD2
abundance: -
j_gene: TRBJ2-3
CDR3nt: TGTGCCAGCTCACCTAGGACTAGCGGGACAGCAGATACGCAGTATTTT
CDR3aa: CASSPRTSGTADTQYF

v_gene: TRBV5-1
d_gene: -
abundance: -
j_gene: TRBJ2-2
CDR3nt: TGCGCCAGCAGCTTGAGAGGGCGGGACACCGGGGAGCTGTTTTTT
CDR3aa: CASSLRGRDTGELFF

v_gene: TRBV7-9
d_gene: -
abundance: -
j_gene: TRBJ1-2
CDR3nt: TGTGCCAGCAGCGCTGACACTAACTATGGCTACACCTTC
CDR3aa: CASSADTNYGYTF

v_gene: TRBV29-1
d_gene: TRBD1
abundance: -
j_gene: TRBJ1-4
CDR3nt: TGCAGCGTTGAATACAGGGGTATCGAAAAACTGTTTTTT
CDR3aa: CSVEYRGIEKLFF

v_gene: TRBV5-4
d_gene: TRBD2
abundance: -
j_gene: TRBJ2-6
CDR3nt: TGTGCCAGCAGCTTTCCTAGCGGTGACTCTGGGGCCAACGTCCTGACTTTC
CDR3aa: CASSFPSGDSGANVLTF

v_gene: TRBV7-2
d_gene: TRBD1
abundance: few
j_gene: TRBJ2-7
CDR3nt: TGTGCCAGCAGCCGGGACAGCTTCTCCTACGAGCAGTACTTC
CDR3aa: CASSRDSFSYEQYF

v_gene: TRBV5-1
d_gene: TRBD1
abundance: -
j_gene: TRBJ2-7
CDR3nt: TGCGCCAGCAGCCCACAGGGGTACGAGCAGTACTTC
CDR3aa: CASSPQGYEQYF

v_gene: TRBV11-3
d_gene: TRBD1
abundance: -
j_gene: TRBJ1-6
CDR3nt: TGTGCCAGCAGCCTGGGACAGGGAAGTTCACCCCTCCACTTT
CDR3aa: CASSLGQGSSPLHF

v_gene: TRBV4-3
d_gene: TRBD2
abundance: -
j_gene: TRBJ2-7
CDR3nt: TGCGCCAGCAGCCAAATAGGGACTACTTGGGGGGAGCAGTACTTC
CDR3aa: CASSQIGTTWGEQYF

v_gene: TRBV2
d_gene: -
abundance: -
j_gene: TRBJ1-2
CDR3nt: TGTGCCAGCAGTGATGTACAGGGTGGCTATGGCTACACCTTC
CDR3aa: CASSDVQGGYGYTF

v_gene: TRBV28
d_gene: TRBD1
abundance: -
j_gene: TRBJ2-5
CDR3nt: TGTGCCAGCAGGCCGACAGGGCGAGGGGAGACCCAGTACTTC
CDR3aa: CASRPTGRGETQYF

v_gene: TRBV6-4
d_gene: -
abundance: -
j_gene: TRBJ1-1
CDR3nt: TGTGCCAGCAGTAAGACATCTGGGAACACTGAAGCTTTCTTT
CDR3aa: CASSKTSGNTEAFF

v_gene: TRBV3-1/TRBV3-2
d_gene: -
abundance: -
j_gene: TRBJ2-5
CDR3nt: TGTGCCAGCAGCCAAGATATCACTCCCTTCCGGACCCAGTACTTC
CDR3aa: CASSQDITPFRTQYF

v_gene: TRBV4-2
d_gene: TRBD2
abundance: once
j_gene: TRBJ2-7
CDR3nt: TGTGCCAGCAGCCCTAGCGGGAGGGACTACGAGCAGTACTTC
CDR3aa: CASSPSGRDYEQYF

v_gene: TRBV15
d_gene: -
abundance: few
j_gene: TRBJ1-3
CDR3nt: TGTGCCACCAGCAGTCCCACCCGGTCGATGGACACCATATATTTT
CDR3aa: CATSSPTRSMDTIYF

v_gene: TRBV28
d_gene: TRBD1
abundance: -
j_gene: TRBJ1-2
CDR3nt: TGTGCCAGCAGTTTGTTACAGGGGAACTATGGCTACACCTTC
CDR3aa: CASSLLQGNYGYTF

v_gene: TRBV29-1
d_gene: TRBD1
abundance: -
j_gene: TRBJ2-2
CDR3nt: TGCAGCGTCCAGATAGGGGGCAGCGGGGAGCTGTTTTTT
CDR3aa: CSVQIGGSGELFF

v_gene: TRBV5-1
d_gene: TRBD2
abundance: -
j_gene: TRBJ2-5
CDR3nt: TGCGCCAGCAGCTCTTCCGGGACTAGCGGGTCAGGTAAAGAGACCCAGTACTTC
CDR3aa: CASSSSGTSGSGKETQYF

v_gene: TRBV29-1
d_gene: -
abundance: -
j_gene: TRBJ2-1
CDR3nt: TGCAGCCTTGAGGGCCAGGGAGGATACGGTGAGCAGTTCTTC
CDR3aa: CSLEGQGGYGEQFF